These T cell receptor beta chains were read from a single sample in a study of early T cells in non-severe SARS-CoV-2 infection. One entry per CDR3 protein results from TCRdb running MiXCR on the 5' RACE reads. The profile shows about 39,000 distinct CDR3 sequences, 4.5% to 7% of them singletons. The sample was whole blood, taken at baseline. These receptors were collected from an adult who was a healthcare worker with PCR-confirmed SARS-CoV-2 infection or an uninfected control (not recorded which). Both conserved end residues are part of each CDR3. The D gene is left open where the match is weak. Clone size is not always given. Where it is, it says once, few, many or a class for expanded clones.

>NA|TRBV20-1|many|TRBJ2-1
TGCAGTGCTCCGACTAGTGTGGAGCAGTTCTTC
CSAPTSVEQFF
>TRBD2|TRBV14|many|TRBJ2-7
TGTGCCAGCAGCCACTCTCCCGGGACTAGTGGGATCCCTTTCTACGAGCAGTACTTC
CASSHSPGTSGIPFYEQYF
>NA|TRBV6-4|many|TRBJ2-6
TGTGCCAGCAGTGAGGACAACTCTGGGGCCAACGTCCTGACTTTC
CASSEDNSGANVLTF
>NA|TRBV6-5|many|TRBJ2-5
TGTGCCAGCAGTTACAGTGACCTGTCAGAGACCCAGTACTTC
CASSYSDLSETQYF
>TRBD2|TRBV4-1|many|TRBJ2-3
TGCGCCAGCAGCCCCGCCGGACTAGCGGGGTCCCTTGATACGCAGTATTTT
CASSPAGLAGSLDTQYF
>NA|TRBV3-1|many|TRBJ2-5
TGTGCCAGCAGCCAAGGTCGTCAAGAGACCCAGTACTTC
CASSQGRQETQYF
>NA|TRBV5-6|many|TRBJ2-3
TGTGCCAGCAGCCCAATAGACGGTCCGGATACGCAGTATTTT
CASSPIDGPDTQYF
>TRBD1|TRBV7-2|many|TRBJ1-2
TGTGCCAGCAGCTTATCAGACAGGGTGGCTGGGGGCTACACCTTC
CASSLSDRVAGGYTF
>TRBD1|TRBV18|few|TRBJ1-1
TGTGCCAGCTCACCGACAGGGAGGAACACTGAAGCTTTCTTT
CASSPTGRNTEAFF
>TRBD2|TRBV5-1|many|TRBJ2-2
TGCGCCAGCAGCCAGGGACTAGCTCTCACCGGGGAGCTGTTTTTT
CASSQGLALTGELFF
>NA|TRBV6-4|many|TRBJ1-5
TGTGCCAGCAGTGACTCAAGCTCGGGGGGAGGTCAGCCCCAGCATTTT
CASSDSSSGGGQPQHF
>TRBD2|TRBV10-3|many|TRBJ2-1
TGTGCCATCAGTGAGTCGGGAGCGGGGGGCACTGAGCAGTTCTTC
CAISESGAGGTEQFF
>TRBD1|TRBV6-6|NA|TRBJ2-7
TGTGCCAGCGGAACAACTGGGACAGGGGCGTTCTACGAGCAGTACTTC
CASGTTGTGAFYEQYF
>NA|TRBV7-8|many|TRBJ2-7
TGTGCCAGCAGCTTAGCGGGTCGGGTCCAGGTGGACGAGCAGTACTTC
CASSLAGRVQVDEQYF
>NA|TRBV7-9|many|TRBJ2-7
TGTGCCAGCAGCTTAGCAGGGGTTCACTACGAGCAGTACTTC
CASSLAGVHYEQYF
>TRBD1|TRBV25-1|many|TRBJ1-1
TGTGCCAGCAGTGAGGGGACAGTAGGCATCCGGGCTTTCTTT
CASSEGTVGIRAFF
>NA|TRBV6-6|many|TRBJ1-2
TGTGCCAGCAGTTACGGGGACAATAGTAACTATGGCTACACCTTC
CASSYGDNSNYGYTF
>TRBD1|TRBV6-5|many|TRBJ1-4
TGTGCCAGCAGCACGTCACTAACTCGACAGGGGCGGCCTAATGAAAAACTGTTTTTT
CASSTSLTRQGRPNEKLFF
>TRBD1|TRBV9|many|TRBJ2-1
TGTGCCAGCAGCGGGGGACAGACCTACAATGAGCAGTTCTTC
CASSGGQTYNEQFF
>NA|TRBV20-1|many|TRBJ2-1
TGCAGTGCTAGAGATCTCATCTCGGGGAGCTCCTACAATGAGCAGTTCTTC
CSARDLISGSSYNEQFF
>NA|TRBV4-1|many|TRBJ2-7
TGCGCCAGCAGCCAAGATCCGTCGGGTCCTACTGATTACGAGCAGTACTTC
CASSQDPSGPTDYEQYF
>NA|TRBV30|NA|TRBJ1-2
TGTCTTTCTTCCGGGACGGTCTATGGCTACACCTTC
CLSSGTVYGYTF
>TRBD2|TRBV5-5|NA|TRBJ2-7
TGTGCCAGCAGCTTGGAGTGGCGGGGGGACCGCGAGCAGTACTTC
CASSLEWRGDREQYF
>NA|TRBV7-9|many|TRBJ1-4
TGTGCCAGCAGCTTAGCGGTTCCCCCCATCAAACTGTTTTTT
CASSLAVPPIKLFF
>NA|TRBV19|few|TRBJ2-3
TGTGCCAGTAGGGGCCGGCGCACAGATACGCAGTATTTT
CASRGRRTDTQYF
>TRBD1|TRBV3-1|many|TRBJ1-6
TGTGCCAGCAGCCAAGTTCAGGGGGCTGGGGGTTCACCCCTCCACTTT
CASSQVQGAGGSPLHF
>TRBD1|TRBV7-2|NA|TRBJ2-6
TGTGCCAGCAGCTTAGTTTGGACAGGGAGTAAATCTGGGGCCAACGTCCTGACTTTC
CASSLVWTGSKSGANVLTF
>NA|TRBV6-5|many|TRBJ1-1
TGTGCCAGCAGTTACGCGCTTTATGGGACGGTGAACACTGAAGCTTTCTTT
CASSYALYGTVNTEAFF
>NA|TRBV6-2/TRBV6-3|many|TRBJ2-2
TGTGCCAGCAGCCAACGACCCGGGGAGCTGTTTTTT
CASSQRPGELFF
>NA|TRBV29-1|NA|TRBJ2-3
TGCAGCGTTCCGACTGGAGGCCGCACAGATACGCAGTATTTT
CSVPTGGRTDTQYF
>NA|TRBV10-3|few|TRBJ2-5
TGTGCCATCAGCCCGGGCCTAGAGACCCAGTACTTC
CAISPGLETQYF
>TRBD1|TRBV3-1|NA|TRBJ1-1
TGTGCCAGCAGCCGCATACTCAGGGGGCTGAACACTGAAGCTTTCTTT
CASSRILRGLNTEAFF
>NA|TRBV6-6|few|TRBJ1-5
TGTGCCAGCAGTTATATACCTAGCAATCAGCCCCAGCATTTT
CASSYIPSNQPQHF
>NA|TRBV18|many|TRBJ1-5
TGTGCCAGCTCACGGAACCGAGTTATACAGCCCCAGCATTTT
CASSRNRVIQPQHF
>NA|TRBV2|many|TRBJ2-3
TGTGCCAGCAGTGAAAGTGCAGATACGCAGTATTTT
CASSESADTQYF
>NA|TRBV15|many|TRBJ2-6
TGTGCCACCAGCAGAGACAGGGGACCCTCTGGGGCCAACGTCCTGACTTTC
CATSRDRGPSGANVLTF
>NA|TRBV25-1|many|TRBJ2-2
TGTGCCAGCAGTGAATATAGGGCGAACACCGGGGAGCTGTTTTTT
CASSEYRANTGELFF
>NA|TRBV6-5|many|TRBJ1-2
TGTGCCAGCAGTCCCCCCCGCACATGGTTAGGCTACACCTTC
CASSPPRTWLGYTF
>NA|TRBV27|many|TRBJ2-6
TGTGCCAGCAGAAACCCAAGCTCTGGGGCCAACGTCCTGACTTTC
CASRNPSSGANVLTF
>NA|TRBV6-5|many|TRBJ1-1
TGTGCCAGCAGCTCACTAGTTACAGGGCACGCTTTCTTT
CASSSLVTGHAFF
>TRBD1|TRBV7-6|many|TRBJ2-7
TGTGCCAGCAGCTTAGAGGCAGGGGGTGAGCAGTACTTC
CASSLEAGGEQYF
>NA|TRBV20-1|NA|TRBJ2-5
TGCAGTGCTAGAGATGGGGGTAGTGGCCAAGAGACCCAGTACTTC
CSARDGGSGQETQYF
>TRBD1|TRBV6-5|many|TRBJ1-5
TGTGCCAGCAGCCTACAGGGGGCAAGGGGCAATCAGCCCCAGCATTTT
CASSLQGARGNQPQHF
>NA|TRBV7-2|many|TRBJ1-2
TGTGCCAGCAGCTTAATTAGGACAGAGAACTATGGCTACACCTTC
CASSLIRTENYGYTF
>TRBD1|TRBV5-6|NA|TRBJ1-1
TGTGCCAGCAGCACCCGGACAGGGACAGCTTTCTTT
CASSTRTGTAFF
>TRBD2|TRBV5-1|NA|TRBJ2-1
TGCGCCAGCGGAACTAGCGGGAGGGGGGACAAGCAGTTCTTC
CASGTSGRGDKQFF
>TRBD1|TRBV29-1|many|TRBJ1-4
TGCAGCGGGACAGGGGCGGGGGAAAAACTGTTTTTT
CSGTGAGEKLFF
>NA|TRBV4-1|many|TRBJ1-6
TGCGCCAGCAGCCTTCTGACGGTCAGTGGGGTACCCCTCCACTTT
CASSLLTVSGVPLHF
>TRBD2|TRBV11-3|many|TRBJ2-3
TGTGCCAGCAGTCCCGGACTAGCGGGCGCTGATACGCAGTATTTT
CASSPGLAGADTQYF
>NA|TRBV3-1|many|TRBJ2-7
TGTGCCAGCAGCCAAGAGCTGGGGGGCCCCTACGAGCAGTACTTC
CASSQELGGPYEQYF
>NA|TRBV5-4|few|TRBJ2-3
TGTGCCAGCAGCTTACATACAGATACGCAGTATTTT
CASSLHTDTQYF
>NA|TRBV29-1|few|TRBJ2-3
TGCAGCGTTACCCTAGACTGGGTATCAGATACGCAGTATTTT
CSVTLDWVSDTQYF
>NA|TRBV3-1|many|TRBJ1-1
TGTGCCAGCAGCCCCTATGACATTCTGAACACTGAAGCTTTCTTT
CASSPYDILNTEAFF
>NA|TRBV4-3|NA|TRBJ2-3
TGCGCCAGCAGCCAAGATATGGAGGGTCCAGATACGCAGTATTTT
CASSQDMEGPDTQYF